The 16 T cell receptor beta chains listed next were all sequenced from one sample in a study of blood T cell repertoires in COVID-19. Method: immunoSEQ multiplex PCR; TCRdb's copy keeps in-frame clones and lacks some. The sample has about 240,000 clones, about 90% seen once. The sequencing sample was made of PBMCs or T cells enriched from blood (not recorded which). The origin of the receptors is a woman aged 35 to 49 with acute COVID-19.

The CDR3 bases are TGTGCCAGCACGGACTACACAGATACGCAGTATTTT. It yields the protein CASTDYTDTQYF. The rearrangement joins TRBV2 to TRBJ2-3; maybe TRBD2 (6 bases). V was shortened by 7 bases and J by 2 bases, with 7 bases between the two germline ends. CDR1 and CDR2 (germline): SNHLY, FYNNEI. This CDR3 is 12 amino acids long.

The chain joins TRBV2 to TRBJ2-2, with D perhaps matching TRBD1 (6 bases). Germline lookup yields CDR1 SNHLY and CDR2 FYNNEI. The CDR3 is 16 amino acids. The V gene lost 6 bases and the J gene lost 0 bases, with 14 bases spanning the gap. The DNA for the CDR3 is TGTGCCAGCAGGTTCGGACAGATCGCGAACACCGGGGAGCTGTTTTTT. Translation: CASRFGQIANTGELFF. Filled out from reference TRBV2 and TRBJ2-2, the complete variable domain reads EPEVTQTPSHQVTQMGQEVILRCVPISNHLYFYWYRQILGQKVEFLVSFYNNEISEKSEIFDDQFSVERPDGSNFTLKIRSTKLEDSAMYFCASRFGQIANTGELFFGEGSRLTVL.

V usage is TRBV5-1 and J usage is TRBJ2-1; 10 bases match TRBD1. The CDR3 has 15 amino acids. Germline values: CDR1 SGHRS, CDR2 YFSETQ. The junction had 4 bases not matched to a gene; V was cut back by 4 bases and J by 3 bases. The CDR3 nucleotides read TGCGCCAGCAGCGGGGGGACAGGGGTCTACAATGAGCAGTTCTTC. Its translation: CASSGGTGVYNEQFF.

V usage is TRBV7-8 and J usage is TRBJ2-5; 7 bases are a match to TRBD1. The CDR3 totals 15 residues. Germline CDR1 and CDR2: SGHVS and FQNEAQ. V lost 2 bases, J lost 5 bases, and 8 bases stayed unmatched. CDR3 nucleotide sequence: TGTGCCAGCAGCTTACAGCCGACAGGGATGGAGACCCAGTACTTC. Translated, it gives CASSLQPTGMETQYF.

This clone appeared a single time. CDR3 in amino acids: CASSDGGATVETQYF. The CDR3 DNA sequence: TGCGCCAGCAGTGATGGGGGCGCGACGGTTGAGACCCAGTACTTC. This sequence joins TRBV10-2 and TRBJ2-5; maybe TRBD1 (6 bases). The CDR3 length is 15 residues. V lost 3 bases to trimming and J lost 5 bases, with 16 bases between them. Looked up from germline, CDR1 is WSHSY and CDR2 is SAAADI.

This clone was counted once. The chain uses TRBV7-8 and TRBJ2-7, with D maybe TRBD2 (6 bases). Germline lookup yields CDR1 SGHVS and CDR2 FQNEAQ. CDR3 length equals 15 residues. The V end lost 2 bases, the J end lost 6 bases, and 17 bases lay between the germline ends. The CDR3 protein is CASSLSGMEGPEQYF. The CDR3 region has the DNA TGTGCCAGCAGCTTATCGGGAATGGAGGGACCCGAGCAGTACTTC.

This clone was seen only once. This rearrangement joins TRBV9 to TRBJ2-7, with D unclear. Per germline, CDR1 SGDLS and CDR2 YYNGEE. The CDR3 is made up of 14 amino acids. Trimming left V 4 bases short and J 1 base short, with 12 bases between. The CDR3 protein is CASSPSVRSYEQYF. CDR3 nucleotide sequence: TGTGCCAGCAGCCCGTCCGTGCGGTCCTACGAGCAGTACTTC.

In this sample, this clone turned up a few times. This rearrangement joins TRBV7-8 to TRBJ2-1, with 14 positions matching TRBD2. V dropped 6 bases and J dropped 8; count of bases not matched to a gene: 6. The CDR3 totals 15 residues. The germline CDR1 and CDR2 sequences are SGHVS and FQNEAQ. The CDR3 protein is CASSGGLAGDYEQFF. For the CDR3, the DNA is TGTGCCAGCAGTGGGGGACTAGCGGGAGACTATGAGCAGTTCTTC.

This chain links TRBV11-2 with TRBJ1-1, with D maybe TRBD1 (6 bases). The CDR3 loop spans 13 amino acids. V was pared by 1 base and J by 3 bases, with 6 bases between. Germline CDR1 SGHAT, CDR2 FQNNGV. The CDR3 DNA follows: TGTGCCAGCAGCTTAGCAGGGGACACTGAAGCTTTCTTT. Its protein is CASSLAGDTEAFF.

The chain uses TRBV29-1 and TRBJ2-3; 10 nucleotides line up with TRBD1. Germline-derived CDR1 and CDR2 are SQVTM and ANQGSEA. The CDR3 is made up of 15 amino acids. After removal of 0 bases from V and 3 bases from J, the junction contained 3 bases not matched to a gene. The CDR3 sequence is CSVEDLGQGTDTQYF. In DNA, the CDR3 is TGCAGCGTTGAAGATTTGGGACAGGGGACAGATACGCAGTATTTT.

This clone was picked up many times. The chain has TRBV10-1 and TRBJ1-3, with 10 bases fitting TRBD1. Trimming took 7 bases from V and 2 from J; bases not matched to a gene: 8. This CDR3 is built from 16 residues. The germline CDR1 and CDR2 sequences are WNHNN and SYGVQD (reference sequence). The CDR3 nucleotides are TGCGCCAGCATTCGGACAGGGGGATTCCCTGGAAACACCATATATTTT. Translation gives CASIRTGGFPGNTIYF.

V gene TRBV2 combines with J gene TRBJ2-1; 9 nucleotides line up with TRBD2. V dropped 4 bases and J dropped 5; count of bases not matched to a gene: 12. The CDR3 covers 17 residues. From germline, CDR1 is SNHLY and CDR2 FYNNEI. The CDR3 nucleotides read TGTGCCAGCAGTGTGACTCTGAGACTAGCGGAAGACAATGAGCAGTTCTTC. Translating it yields CASSVTLRLAEDNEQFF.

This clone turned up a few times. Other DNA sequences in this sample translate to the same CDR3. The chain employs TRBV27 and TRBJ2-7, with TRBD1 as a possible D gene (5 bases). The CDR3 length is 13 residues. The germline V gene has CDR1 MNHEY and CDR2 SMNVEV (reference sequence). Trimming pared 4 bases from V and 2 bases from J, leaving 9 bases between. The CDR3 is CASSSQGPYEQYF. The CDR3 DNA sequence: TGTGCCAGCAGTTCCCAGGGCCCCTACGAGCAGTACTTC.

The chain has TRBV15 and TRBJ2-1; 7 bases line up with TRBD2. Trimming cost V 2 bases and J 0 bases; bases outside gene matches: 7. The CDR3 sequence is 17 residues long. Per the germline V gene, CDR1 is LNHNV and CDR2 is YYDKDF (reference sequence). The CDR3 spells CATSRYWEGPSYNEQFF. The CDR3 nucleotides read TGTGCCACCAGCAGATATTGGGAGGGCCCCTCCTACAATGAGCAGTTCTTC.

This chain uses TRBV11-2 with TRBJ2-5; weak D call: TRBD2 (6 bases). Germline CDR1 SGHAT, CDR2 FQNNGV. The CDR3 length is 14 residues. V was shortened by 5 bases and J by 2 bases, with 12 bases between the two germline ends. The CDR3 loop reads CASSLRGTQETQYF. DNA for the CDR3: TGTGCCAGCAGCCTCCGGGGGACTCAAGAGACCCAGTACTTC.

The V call is TRBV14, the J call TRBJ2-3; D is unclear. The CDR3 is 13 amino acids. In germline, CDR1 is SGHDN, CDR2 FVKESK. Deletions cut 6 bases from V and 2 bases from J, with 9 bases between. CDR3 bases: TGTGCCAGCAGTGACTGGCTCACAGATACGCAGTATTTT. Translation gives CASSDWLTDTQYF. Filled out from reference TRBV14 and TRBJ2-3, the complete variable domain reads EAGVTQFPSHSVIEKGQTVTLRCDPISGHDNLYWYRRVMGKEIKFLLHFVKESKQDESGMPNNRFLAERTGGTYSTLKVQPAELEDSGVYFCASSDWLTDTQYFGPGTRLTVL.